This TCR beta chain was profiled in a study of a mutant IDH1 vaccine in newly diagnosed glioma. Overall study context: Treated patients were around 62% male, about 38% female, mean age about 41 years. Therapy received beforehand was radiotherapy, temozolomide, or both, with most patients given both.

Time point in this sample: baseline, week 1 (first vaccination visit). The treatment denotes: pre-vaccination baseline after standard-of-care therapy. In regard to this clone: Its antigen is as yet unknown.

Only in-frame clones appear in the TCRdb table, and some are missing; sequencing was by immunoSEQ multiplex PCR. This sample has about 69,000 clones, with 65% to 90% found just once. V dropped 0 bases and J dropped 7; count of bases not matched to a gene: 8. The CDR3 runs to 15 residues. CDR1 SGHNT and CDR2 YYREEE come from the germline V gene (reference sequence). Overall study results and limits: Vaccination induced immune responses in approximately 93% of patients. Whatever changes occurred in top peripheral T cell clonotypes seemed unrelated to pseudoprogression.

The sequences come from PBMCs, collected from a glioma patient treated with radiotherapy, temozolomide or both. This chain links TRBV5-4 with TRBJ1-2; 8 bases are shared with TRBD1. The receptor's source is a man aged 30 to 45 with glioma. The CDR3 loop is CASSLGQGAFPGYTF. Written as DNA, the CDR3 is TGTGCCAGCAGCTTGGGGCAGGGGGCATTTCCTGGCTACACCTTC.